Each of the 10 T cell receptor beta chains below was sequenced from the same sample in a study of blood T cell repertoires in COVID-19 (TCRdb year 2020). Libraries were made using the immunoSEQ multiplex PCR assay. TCRdb took this table from immuneACCESS and kept in-frame rearrangements with V and J called. Such tables lack part of the clones; where checked against another copy, unresolved V genes explain under half of the gap, and the rest is unexplained. This sample gives 350,000 to 450,000 clones in total; approximately 90% of them show up just once. The top ten clones comprise around 1.1% of the sample. Sequencing was carried out using PBMCs or T cells enriched from blood (not recorded which). These receptor sequences come from a man aged 25-45 years who had recovered from COVID-19.

The chain couples TRBV19 to TRBJ2-2, with D maybe TRBD2 (5 bases). The CDR3 runs to 14 residues. V gave up 6 bases and J gave up 1 base, with 9 bases separating them. Germline lookup yields CDR1 LNHDA and CDR2 SQIVND (reference sequence). The CDR3 DNA follows: TGTGCCAGTAGCGGCGGGTGGAACACCGGGGAGCTGTTTTTT. Encoded protein: CASSGGWNTGELFF.

V gene TRBV10-3 combines with J gene TRBJ2-7; D is unresolved. V was shortened by 6 bases and J by 2 bases, with 11 bases between the two germline ends. From germline, CDR1 is ENHRY and CDR2 SYGVKD. The CDR3 extends over 13 amino acids. The CDR3 DNA follows: TGTGCCATCAGCAGAAACACAGCCTACGAGCAGTACTTC. Its protein is CAISRNTAYEQYF.

This clone was detected a few times. The V call is TRBV5-1, the J call TRBJ2-7; 7 bases line up with TRBD2. Losses at the gene ends were 6 bases for V and 4 bases for J; bases not matched to a gene: 7. This CDR3 is 13 amino acids long. Looked up from germline, CDR1 is SGHRS and CDR2 is YFSETQ. The CDR3 reads CASNLGEGYEQYF. CDR3 nucleotides: TGCGCCAGCAACCTCGGGGAGGGTTACGAGCAGTACTTC.

The chain carries TRBV9 and TRBJ2-1, with D uncertain. In germline, CDR1 is SGDLS, CDR2 YYNGEE. This CDR3 spans 13 amino acids. V lost 5 bases, J lost 0 bases, and 6 bases lay in between. The CDR3, as DNA: TGTGCCAGCAGGGGCAACTCCTACAATGAGCAGTTCTTC. Amino acids: CASRGNSYNEQFF.

The chain carries TRBV5-4 and TRBJ2-2; 8 bases line up with TRBD2. Losses at the gene ends were 8 bases for V and 4 bases for J; bases not matched to a gene: 10. This CDR3 has 15 amino acids. Germline lookup yields CDR1 SGHNT and CDR2 YYREEE (reference sequence). The CDR3 spells CASSRREALTGELFF. The CDR3 nucleotides are TGTGCCAGTTCGCGGCGGGAGGCGCTCACCGGGGAGCTGTTTTTT. Full variable domain (missing parts from reference TRBV5-4 and TRBJ2-2): ETGVTQSPTHLIKTRGQQVTLRCSSQSGHNTVSWYQQALGQGPQFIFQYYREEENGRGNFPPRFSGLQFPNYSSELNVNALELDDSALYLCASSRREALTGELFFGEGSRLTVL.

This chain links TRBV28 with TRBJ2-6; 7 bases fit TRBD1. Germline values: CDR1 MDHEN, CDR2 SYDVKM. This CDR3 is 14 amino acids long. With V trimmed by 6 bases and J by 4 bases, 3 bases remained unmatched. CDR3 DNA: TGTGCCAGCAGGACAGGGTACGGGGCCAACGTCCTGACTTTC. It specifies CASRTGYGANVLTF.

The rearrangement uses TRBV5-6 and TRBJ2-7, with 9 positions matching TRBD1. Unmatched junction bases numbered 5, after V lost 3 bases and J lost 7 bases. Germline CDR1 is SGHDT and CDR2 is YYEEEE. The CDR3 extends over 13 amino acids. Here the CDR3 reads CASSWDRAGEQYF. Written as DNA, the CDR3 is TGTGCCAGCAGCTGGGACAGGGCGGGAGAGCAGTACTTC.

This chain uses TRBV4-1 with TRBJ1-1; the D gene is possibly TRBD1 (6 bases). This CDR3 is 17 amino acids long. The V gene's germline CDR1 is MGHRA and CDR2 YSYEKL. Trimming took 7 bases from V and 3 from J, leaving 24 bases between them. DNA of the CDR3: TGCGCCAGCACCCCGGTAGGGGGGGCGAGGAAGGACACTGAAGCTTTCTTT. This gives the protein CASTPVGGARKDTEAFF.

J is TRBJ1-2 and V is TRBV7-2; D gene uncertain. From germline, CDR1 is SGHTA and CDR2 FQGNSA. This CDR3 region has 13 residues. V gave up 1 base and J gave up 8 bases, with 11 bases separating them. The CDR3 sequence: CASSLGAPGGYTF. As DNA, the CDR3 is TGTGCCAGCAGCTTAGGGGCCCCTGGAGGCTACACCTTC.

In regard to this clone: The sample carries other DNA sequences with the same CDR3. This chain links TRBV30 with TRBJ1-5, with D maybe TRBD1 (5 bases). The CDR3 has 13 residues. Trimming cost V 0 bases and J 5 bases, with 8 bases left between them. Germline V gene lookup returns CDR1 GTSNPN and CDR2 SVGIG (reference sequence). The chain's CDR3 is CAWSVQQDQPQHF. The CDR3 DNA is TGTGCCTGGAGTGTCCAACAGGATCAGCCCCAGCATTTT.